Each of the 5 T cell receptor beta chains below was sequenced from the same sample in a study of T cells in Graves' hyperthyroidism and ophthalmopathy. What was amplified from RNA transcripts were TCR beta CDR3 regions. TCR CDR3 regions were first amplified by RT-PCR with HTBI primers. From the multiplex PCR reads, TCRdb called clonotypes with MiXCR, one entry per CDR3 protein. There are fewer than 400,000 distinct CDR3 sequences in the sample; around 15% occur only once, and 25% to 30% lies in the top ten. Sequencing used blood. The source is a man aged 50-60 years with Graves' ophthalmopathy.

Notes on this clonotype: An end of the junction differs from the germline gene, which may be a read error. This chain joins TRBV24-1 and TRBJ2-7, with TRBD1 identical over 9 bases. CDR1 is KGHDR, CDR2 SFDVKD, per germline. CDR3 size: 18 residues. CDR3 sequence reads: CATGDIIEGTGSSYEQYF. CDR3 nucleotides: TGTGCCACCGGTGATATAATTGAAGGGACAGGGAGCTCCTACGAGCAGTACTTC.

A single count supports this clonotype. The V call is TRBV24-1, the J call TRBJ2-7; TRBD2 is a possible D gene (6 bases). Germline CDR1 KGHDR, CDR2 SFDVKD. V lost 5 bases, J lost 7 bases, and 14 bases lay in between. The CDR3 sequence is 13 residues long. This CDR3 reads CATSGSVAEEQYF. The CDR3 DNA sequence: TGTGCCACCAGTGGTTCGGTAGCGGAGGAGCAGTACTTC.

J is TRBJ2-1 and V is TRBV11-3; the match to TRBD2 covers 9 bases. Germline CDR1 is SGHNT and CDR2 is YENEEA. V lost 5 bases and J lost 2; bases outside the gene matches: 10. The CDR3 runs to 17 residues. As DNA, the CDR3 is TGTGCCAGCAGCCCGGGGCAGGCGGGAGGGCCCTACAATGAGCAGTTCTTC. Protein: CASSPGQAGGPYNEQFF.

This clonotype was seen repeatedly, ten times or more. The rearrangement uses TRBV20-1 and TRBJ2-1; TRBD1 matches at 7 bases. The CDR3 runs to 17 residues. The V segment lost 0 bases and the J segment 5 bases; nucleotides outside the gene matches: 13. From germline, CDR1 is DFQATT and CDR2 SNEGSKA (reference sequence). CDR3 sequence: CSARDYSSVGTDNEQFF. The DNA of the CDR3 is TGCAGTGCTAGAGATTACAGTAGCGTCGGGACAGACAATGAGCAGTTCTTC.

This clonotype has a count of ten or more. The chain couples TRBV6-1 to TRBJ1-2, with a weak D call TRBD1 (5 bases). The V gene's germline CDR1 is MNHNS and CDR2 SASEGT. Trimming removed 5 bases at V and 5 bases at J, with 12 bases between. This CDR3 is built from 13 residues. The CDR3 here is CASSQGLYYGYTF. The CDR3 nucleotides are TGTGCCAGCAGTCAGGGACTATATTATGGCTACACCTTC.